What follows are 7 T cell receptor beta chains derived from one specimen sequenced in a study of cytomegalovirus exposure and HLA in healthy donors. Primers included in the PCR were 60 Vbeta and 13 Jbeta primers. Some clones are missing from TCRdb's copy, which holds only in-frame ones; the method was immunoSEQ multiplex PCR. The table includes around 300,000 clones, roughly 86% detected once. Sequencing was carried out using PBMCs. The receptor set was obtained from a woman between 40 and 55 years old in good health and CMV-seropositive.

The chain employs TRBV27 and TRBJ1-5; D remains ambiguous. The CDR3 has 14 amino acids. Germline-derived CDR1 and CDR2 are MNHEY and SMNVEV (reference sequence). V lost 3 bases, J lost 10 bases, and 16 bases lay in between. CDR3 in amino acids: CASSLTGLGRPQHF. The CDR3 nucleotides read TGTGCCAGCAGTTTGACTGGTCTCGGGAGACCCCAGCATTTT.

The V and J genes are TRBV5-5 and TRBJ2-7; a weak D match, TRBD2 (5 bases). The CDR3 totals 13 residues. Germline assignment: CDR1 SGHKS and CDR2 YYEKEE (reference sequence). Trimming pared 5 bases from V and 1 base from J, leaving 10 bases between. The CDR3 sequence is CASSRGVSYEQYF. Here the CDR3 DNA reads TGTGCCAGCAGTCGGGGAGTATCCTACGAGCAGTACTTC. The full variable domain, its missing parts supplied by reference TRBV5-5 and TRBJ2-7, is DAGVTQSPTHLIKTRGQQVTLRCSPISGHKSVSWYQQVLGQGPQFIFQYYEKEERGRGNFPDRFSARQFPNYSSELNVNALLLGDSALYLCASSRGVSYEQYFGPGTRLTVT.

This clone was picked up a small number of times. The sample carries other DNA sequences with the same CDR3. The chain is built from TRBV27 and TRBJ1-1; D is possibly TRBD1 (5 bases). The V and J ends lost 2 bases and 5 bases respectively, with 9 bases between them. Germline V lookup: CDR1 MNHEY, CDR2 SMNVEV (reference sequence). The CDR3 has 13 amino acids. The DNA for the CDR3 is TGTGCCAGCAGTTTAGGGGGGGGGACTGAAGCTTTCTTT. It yields the protein CASSLGGGTEAFF.

In its sample, this clone was seen a few times. This chain joins TRBV11-2 and TRBJ2-1; D perhaps matches TRBD1 (6 bases). The germline gives CDR1 SGHAT, CDR2 FQNNGV. This CDR3 has 14 amino acids. Trimming took off 4 bases at V and 0 bases at J, with 7 bases between the two ends. The CDR3 loop reads CASSSGVSYNEQFF. CDR3 in DNA: TGTGCCAGCAGCTCAGGGGTCTCCTACAATGAGCAGTTCTTC.

V and J are TRBV27 and TRBJ2-5; D possibly corresponds to TRBD1 (5 bases). Between the trimmed V and J ends, which lost 3 bases and 5 bases, there was a span of 13 bases. CDR1 and CDR2 (germline): MNHEY, SMNVEV (reference sequence). The CDR3 extends over 14 amino acids. This chain's CDR3 is CASSLYQGSETQYF. The DNA for the CDR3 is TGTGCCAGCAGTTTGTATCAGGGATCGGAGACCCAGTACTTC.

The chain recombines TRBV15 with TRBJ2-5; D ambiguous. There are 13 residues in the CDR3. V lost 6 bases, J lost 4 bases, and 12 bases lay in between. Germline assignment: CDR1 LNHNV and CDR2 YYDKDF (reference sequence). The CDR3 nucleotides read TGTGCCACCAGTGGCAGTTTGGTAGAGACCCAGTACTTC. Translating it yields CATSGSLVETQYF.

The V and J genes are TRBV4-2 and TRBJ1-1; D is unresolved. This CDR3 is built from 14 residues. Germline V gives CDR1 LGHNA, CDR2 YNFKEQ. V shed 0 bases and J shed 6 bases, with 11 bases lying between them. This CDR3 is CASSQDLAGAEAFF. The CDR3, as DNA: TGTGCCAGCAGCCAAGATCTGGCGGGAGCTGAAGCTTTCTTT.